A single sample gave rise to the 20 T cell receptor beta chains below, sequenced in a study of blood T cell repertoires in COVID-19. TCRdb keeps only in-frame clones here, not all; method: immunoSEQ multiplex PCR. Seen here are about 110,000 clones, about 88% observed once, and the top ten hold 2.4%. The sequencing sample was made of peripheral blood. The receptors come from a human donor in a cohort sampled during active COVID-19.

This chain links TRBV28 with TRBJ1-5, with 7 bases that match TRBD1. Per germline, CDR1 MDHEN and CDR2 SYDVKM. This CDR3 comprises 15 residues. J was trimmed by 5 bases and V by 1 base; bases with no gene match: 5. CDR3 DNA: TGTGCCAGCAGTTTATACCGAGGGGGCCATCAGCCCCAGCATTTT. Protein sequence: CASSLYRGGHQPQHF.

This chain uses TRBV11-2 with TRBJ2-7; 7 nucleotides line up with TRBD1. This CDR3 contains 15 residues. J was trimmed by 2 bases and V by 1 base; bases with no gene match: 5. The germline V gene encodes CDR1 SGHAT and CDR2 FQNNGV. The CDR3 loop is CASSLAGTAAYEQYF. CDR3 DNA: TGTGCCAGCAGCTTAGCAGGGACAGCGGCCTACGAGCAGTACTTC. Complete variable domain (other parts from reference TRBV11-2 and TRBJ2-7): EAGVAQSPRYKIIEKRQSVAFWCNPISGHATLYWYQQILGQGPKLLIQFQNNGVVDDSQLPKDRFSAERLKGVDSTLKIQPAKLEDSAVYLCASSLAGTAAYEQYFGPGTRLTVT.

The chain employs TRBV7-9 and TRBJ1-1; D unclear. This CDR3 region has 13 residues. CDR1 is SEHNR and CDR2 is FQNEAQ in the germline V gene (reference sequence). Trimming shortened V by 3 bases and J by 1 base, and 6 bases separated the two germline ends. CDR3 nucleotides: TGTGCCAGCAGCTTTTCCGGGAACACTGAAGCTTTCTTT. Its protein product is CASSFSGNTEAFF.

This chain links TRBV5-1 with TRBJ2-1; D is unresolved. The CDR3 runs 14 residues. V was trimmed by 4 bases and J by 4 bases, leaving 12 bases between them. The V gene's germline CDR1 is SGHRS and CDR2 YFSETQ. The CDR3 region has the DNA TGCGCCAGCAGCCTCTTTGACACGTACAATGAGCAGTTCTTC. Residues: CASSLFDTYNEQFF. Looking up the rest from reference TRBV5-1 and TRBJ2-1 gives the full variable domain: KAGVTQTPRYLIKTRGQQVTLSCSPISGHRSVSWYQQTPGQGLQFLFEYFSETQRNKGNFPGRFSGRQFSNSRSEMNVSTLELGDSALYLCASSLFDTYNEQFFGPGTRLTVL.

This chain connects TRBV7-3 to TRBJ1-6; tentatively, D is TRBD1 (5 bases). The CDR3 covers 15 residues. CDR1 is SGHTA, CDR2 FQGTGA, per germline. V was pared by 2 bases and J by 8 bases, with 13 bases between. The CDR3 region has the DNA TGTGCCAGCAGCTTACAGTCCGGGGGGGATTCACCCCTCCACTTT. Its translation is CASSLQSGGDSPLHF.

The CDR3 loop reads CASSFGRSEAFF. The DNA for the CDR3 is TGTGCCAGCAGCTTTGGCAGATCTGAAGCTTTCTTT. The chain uses TRBV11-3 and TRBJ1-1; no firm D call. The germline V gene encodes CDR1 SGHNT and CDR2 YENEEA. The CDR3 has 12 residues. V was shortened by 3 bases and J by 6 bases, with 8 bases between the two germline ends.

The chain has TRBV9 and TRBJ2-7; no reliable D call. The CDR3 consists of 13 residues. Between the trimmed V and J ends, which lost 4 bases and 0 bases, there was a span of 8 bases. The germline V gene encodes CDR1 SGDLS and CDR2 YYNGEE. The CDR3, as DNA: TGTGCCAGCAGCAGTACTGACTCCTACGAGCAGTACTTC. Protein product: CASSSTDSYEQYF. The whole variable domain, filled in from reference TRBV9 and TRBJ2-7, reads DSGVTQTPKHLITATGQRVTLRCSPRSGDLSVYWYQQSLDQGLQFLIQYYNGEERAKGNILERFSAQQFPDLHSELNLSSLELGDSALYFCASSSTDSYEQYFGPGTRLTVT.

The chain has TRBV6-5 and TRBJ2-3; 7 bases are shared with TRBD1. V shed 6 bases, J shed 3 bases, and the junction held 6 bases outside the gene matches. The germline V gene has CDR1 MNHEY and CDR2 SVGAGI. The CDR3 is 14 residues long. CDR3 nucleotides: TGTGCCAGCAGCCAGCGACAGGGAACAGATACGCAGTATTTT. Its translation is CASSQRQGTDTQYF.

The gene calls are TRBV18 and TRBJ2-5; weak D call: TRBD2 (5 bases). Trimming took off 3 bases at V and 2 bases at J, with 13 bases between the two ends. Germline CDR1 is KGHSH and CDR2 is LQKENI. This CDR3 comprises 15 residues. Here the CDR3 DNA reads TGTGCCAGCTCACCGTGGGGAGCCTCTCAAGAGACCCAGTACTTC. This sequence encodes CASSPWGASQETQYF.

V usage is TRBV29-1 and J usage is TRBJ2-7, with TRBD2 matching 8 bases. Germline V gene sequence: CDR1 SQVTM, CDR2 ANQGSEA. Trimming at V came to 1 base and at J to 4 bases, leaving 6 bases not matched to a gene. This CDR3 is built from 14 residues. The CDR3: CSVEGTSGDYEQYF. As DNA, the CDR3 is TGCAGCGTTGAAGGTACTAGCGGAGATTACGAGCAGTACTTC.

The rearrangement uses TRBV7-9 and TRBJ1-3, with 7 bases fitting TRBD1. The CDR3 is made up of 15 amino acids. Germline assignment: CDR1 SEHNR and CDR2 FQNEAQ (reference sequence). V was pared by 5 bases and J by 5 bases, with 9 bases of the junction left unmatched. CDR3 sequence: CASSLSGTVRNTIYF. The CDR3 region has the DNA TGTGCCAGCAGCCTTTCTGGGACAGTGAGAAACACCATATATTTT.

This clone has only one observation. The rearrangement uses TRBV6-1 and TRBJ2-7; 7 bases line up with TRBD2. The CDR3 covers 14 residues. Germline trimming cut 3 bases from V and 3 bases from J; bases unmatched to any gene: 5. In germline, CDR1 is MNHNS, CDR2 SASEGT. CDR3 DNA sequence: TGTGCCAGCAGTGACGGCGGGAGAATCTACGAGCAGTACTTC. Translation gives CASSDGGRIYEQYF.

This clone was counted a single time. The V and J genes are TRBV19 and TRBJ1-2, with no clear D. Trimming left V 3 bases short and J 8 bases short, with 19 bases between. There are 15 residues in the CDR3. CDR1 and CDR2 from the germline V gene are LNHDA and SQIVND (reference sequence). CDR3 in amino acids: CASSIVRRSAGGYTF. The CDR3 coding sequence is TGTGCCAGTAGTATCGTCCGGAGGTCCGCAGGAGGCTACACCTTC. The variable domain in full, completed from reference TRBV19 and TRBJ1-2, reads DGGITQSPKYLFRKEGQNVTLSCEQNLNHDAMYWYRQDPGQGLRLIYYSQIVNDFQKGDIAEGYSVSREKKESFPLTVTSAQKNPTAFYLCASSIVRRSAGGYTFGSGTRLTVV.

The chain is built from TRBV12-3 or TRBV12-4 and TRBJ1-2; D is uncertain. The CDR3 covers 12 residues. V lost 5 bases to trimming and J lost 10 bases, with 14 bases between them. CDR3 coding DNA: TGTGCCAGCAGTACCCTCCCACATCCCTACACCTTC. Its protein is CASSTLPHPYTF.

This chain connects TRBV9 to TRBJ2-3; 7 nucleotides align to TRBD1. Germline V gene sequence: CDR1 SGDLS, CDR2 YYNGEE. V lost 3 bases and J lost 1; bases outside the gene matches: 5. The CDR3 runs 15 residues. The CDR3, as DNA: TGTGCCAGCAGCGACCAGGGGGACGGCACAGATACGCAGTATTTT. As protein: CASSDQGDGTDTQYF.

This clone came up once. The CDR3 is CASSLADTYEQYF. DNA of the CDR3: TGTGCCAGCAGTTTAGCCGACACATACGAGCAGTACTTC. The chain employs TRBV28 and TRBJ2-7; D not certain. Germline V gives CDR1 MDHEN, CDR2 SYDVKM. The CDR3 has 13 residues. V was shortened by 2 bases and J by 4 bases, with 9 bases between the two germline ends.

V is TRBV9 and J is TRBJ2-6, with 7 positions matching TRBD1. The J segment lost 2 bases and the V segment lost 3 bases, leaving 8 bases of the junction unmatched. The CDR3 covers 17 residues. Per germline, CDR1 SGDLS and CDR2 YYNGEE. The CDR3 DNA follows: TGTGCCAGCAGCGGCGGCAGGGGGTCGACTGGGGCCAACGTCCTGACTTTC. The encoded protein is CASSGGRGSTGANVLTF.

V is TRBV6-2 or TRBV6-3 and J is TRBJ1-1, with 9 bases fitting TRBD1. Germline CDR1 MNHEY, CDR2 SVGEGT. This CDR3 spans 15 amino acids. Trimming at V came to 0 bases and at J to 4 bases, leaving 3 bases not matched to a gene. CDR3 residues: CASSYSGTGRTEAFF. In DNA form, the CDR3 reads TGTGCCAGCAGTTACTCCGGGACAGGGCGCACTGAAGCTTTCTTT.

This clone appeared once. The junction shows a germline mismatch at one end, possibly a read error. The DNA for the CDR3 is TGTTTGATTGAAGTAGTTACCTACAATGAGCAGTTCTTC. Its translation: CLIEVVTYNEQFF. The chain couples TRBV29-1 to TRBJ2-1; no clear D. CDR1 SQVTM and CDR2 ANQGSEA come from the germline V gene. The CDR3 runs to 13 residues.

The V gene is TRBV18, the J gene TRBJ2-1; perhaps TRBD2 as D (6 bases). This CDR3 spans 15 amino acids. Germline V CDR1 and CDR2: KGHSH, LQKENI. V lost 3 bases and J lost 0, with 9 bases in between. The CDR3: CASSPGGISYNEQFF. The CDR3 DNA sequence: TGTGCCAGCTCACCGGGGGGAATCTCCTACAATGAGCAGTTCTTC.